These 29 T cell receptor beta chains came from one sample sequenced in a study of cytomegalovirus exposure and HLA in healthy donors. The PCR was carried out with 60 Vbeta primers and 13 Jbeta primers. Assay used: immunoSEQ multiplex PCR; TCRdb lists only in-frame clones, some missing. The data show around 170,000 clones, over 70% seen once. The specimen was PBMCs. All receptors derive from a man between 50 and 59 years old in good health and CMV-seronegative.

This chain connects TRBV10-1 to TRBJ1-4, with D tentatively TRBD1 (6 bases). CDR3 length equals 13 residues. Germline CDR1 and CDR2: WNHNN and SYGVQD (reference sequence). V lost 9 bases and J 5 bases, leaving 13 bases between the germline ends. The CDR3 here is CAREGDWNEKLFF. CDR3 coding DNA: TGCGCCAGAGAGGGGGATTGGAATGAAAAACTGTTTTTT.

The rearrangement uses TRBV7-2 and TRBJ1-2, with D hard to call. Germline V CDR1 and CDR2: SGHTA, FQGNSA. With 1 base removed from V and 7 bases from J, the gap between germline ends came to 13 bases. This CDR3 comprises 14 residues. This CDR3 is CASSLDPRGLGYTF. The CDR3 nucleotides are TGTGCCAGCAGCTTAGACCCCCGAGGGCTTGGCTACACCTTC.

The genes are TRBV4-1 and TRBJ1-3; maybe TRBD1 (5 bases). CDR1 MGHRA and CDR2 YSYEKL come from the germline V gene. V shed 1 base and J shed 0 bases, with 10 bases lying between them. The CDR3 is made up of 16 amino acids. CDR3: CASSQGGRPSGNTIYF. The CDR3 DNA reads TGCGCCAGCAGCCAAGGGGGCAGGCCCTCTGGAAACACCATATATTTT.

The CDR3 sequence is CASSPEGQGVAYYGYTF. In DNA form, the CDR3 reads TGTGCCAGCAGTCCCGAGGGACAGGGGGTAGCTTACTATGGCTACACCTTC. The genes are TRBV27 and TRBJ1-2; 11 bases map to TRBD1. Trimming took 5 bases from V and 3 from J; bases not matched to a gene: 11. CDR1 is MNHEY, CDR2 SMNVEV, per germline (reference sequence). The CDR3 loop spans 17 amino acids.

CDR3 nucleotide sequence: TGCGCCAGCAGCCAAGAGGTGGACAGGACTAATTCACCCCTCCACTTT. Translation gives CASSQEVDRTNSPLHF. This chain joins TRBV4-3 and TRBJ1-6, with 7 bases matching TRBD1. Germline lookup yields CDR1 LGHNA and CDR2 YSLEER. V lost 0 bases to trimming and J lost 6 bases; unmatched junction nucleotides: 5. This CDR3 spans 16 amino acids.

The chain couples TRBV7-8 to TRBJ2-4; 7 bases fit TRBD1. The V gene end was trimmed by 1 base and the J gene end by 9 bases; junction bases not matched to a gene: 3. CDR3 size: 13 residues. Germline V gene lookup returns CDR1 SGHVS and CDR2 FQNEAQ. The CDR3 loop reads CASSLEDRLIQYF. DNA of the CDR3: TGTGCCAGCAGCTTAGAGGACAGGCTCATTCAGTACTTC.

This clone was seen more than once but under ten times. This rearrangement joins TRBV14 to TRBJ2-1; perhaps TRBD1 as D (5 bases). Germline V CDR1 and CDR2: SGHDN, FVKESK. The CDR3 contains 14 residues. V dropped 2 bases and J dropped 7 bases, with 12 bases sitting between them. This CDR3 reads CASSQWGGRNEQFF. In DNA, the CDR3 is TGTGCCAGCAGCCAATGGGGCGGTAGGAATGAGCAGTTCTTC.

V gene TRBV6-5 combines with J gene TRBJ2-2; D is undetermined. Germline lookup yields CDR1 MNHEY and CDR2 SVGAGI. The CDR3 sequence is 14 residues long. The germline V and J ends were trimmed by 4 bases and 1 base, with 7 bases remaining between them. The CDR3: CASSSLLNTGELFF. The CDR3 DNA is TGTGCCAGCAGTTCCCTATTGAACACCGGGGAGCTGTTTTTT.

The CDR3 DNA follows: TGTGCCAGCAGTCAAAACAGGGGCACTGAAGCTTTCTTT. Its protein is CASSQNRGTEAFF. The chain couples TRBV27 to TRBJ1-1; 7 bases match TRBD1. V trimming: 5 bases; J trimming: 4 bases; junction bases outside the gene matches: 4. Germline V gene lookup returns CDR1 MNHEY and CDR2 SMNVEV (reference sequence). This CDR3 contains 13 residues.

This clone has just a few counts. The chain couples TRBV7-2 to TRBJ2-2; no clear D gene. The V and J ends lost 4 bases and 5 bases respectively, with 11 bases between them. This CDR3 is built from 14 residues. Germline lookup yields CDR1 SGHTA and CDR2 FQGNSA. The CDR3 loop is CASSSKLETGELFF. CDR3 in DNA: TGTGCCAGCAGCTCTAAGCTTGAAACCGGGGAGCTGTTTTTT. Filled out from reference TRBV7-2 and TRBJ2-2, the complete variable domain reads GAGVSQSPSNKVTEKGKDVELRCDPISGHTALYWYRQSLGQGLEFLIYFQGNSAPDKSGLPSDRFSAERTGGSVSTLTIQRTQQEDSAVYLCASSSKLETGELFFGEGSRLTVL.

The genes are TRBV7-9 and TRBJ2-3; 7 bases map to TRBD1. CDR1 is SEHNR and CDR2 is FQNEAQ in the germline V gene (reference sequence). After removal of 5 bases from V and 6 bases from J, the junction contained 2 bases not matched to a gene. CDR3 size: 12 residues. Here the CDR3 reads CASSMTGDTQYF. The CDR3 DNA follows: TGTGCCAGCAGCATGACAGGGGATACGCAGTATTTT.

This rearrangement joins TRBV9 to TRBJ2-3, with D perhaps matching TRBD1 (6 bases). With 4 bases removed from V and 4 bases from J, the gap between germline ends came to 22 bases. Germline lookup yields CDR1 SGDLS and CDR2 YYNGEE. CDR3 size: 17 residues. Written as DNA, the CDR3 is TGTGCCAGCAGCTTCAACCGACAGGAGGACCCTCCAGATACGCAGTATTTT. It yields the protein CASSFNRQEDPPDTQYF.

This rearrangement joins TRBV27 to TRBJ1-4; no clear D. Between the trimmed V and J ends, which lost 5 bases and 8 bases, there was a span of 18 bases. Germline-derived CDR1 and CDR2 are MNHEY and SMNVEV (reference sequence). This CDR3 is 15 amino acids long. The DNA of the CDR3 is TGTGCCAGCAGTCCCGGGGTGTCCAAGTGGGAAAAACTGTTTTTT. Translated: CASSPGVSKWEKLFF.

This chain uses TRBV9 with TRBJ2-1; maybe TRBD2 (5 bases). The germline gives CDR1 SGDLS, CDR2 YYNGEE. This CDR3 comprises 16 residues. Trimming removed 1 base from V and 0 bases from J, with 11 bases in between. The CDR3: CASSVWGASSYNEQFF. The DNA for the CDR3 is TGTGCCAGCAGCGTATGGGGAGCCTCCTCCTACAATGAGCAGTTCTTC. Full variable domain (outside the CDR3, taken from reference TRBV9 and TRBJ2-1): DSGVTQTPKHLITATGQRVTLRCSPRSGDLSVYWYQQSLDQGLQFLIQYYNGEERAKGNILERFSAQQFPDLHSELNLSSLELGDSALYFCASSVWGASSYNEQFFGPGTRLTVL.

The chain employs TRBV15 and TRBJ1-5; D is uncertain. Germline V gives CDR1 LNHNV, CDR2 YYDKDF (reference sequence). V dropped 0 bases and J dropped 0 bases, with 9 bases sitting between them. CDR3 length: 16 amino acids. The CDR3 loop is CATSRDAAFSNQPQHF. The CDR3 DNA is TGTGCCACCAGCAGAGATGCGGCGTTTAGCAATCAGCCCCAGCATTTT.

The chain couples TRBV2 to TRBJ2-2; 8 bases fit TRBD2. CDR1 is SNHLY and CDR2 is FYNNEI in the germline V gene. The CDR3 contains 15 residues. J was trimmed by 5 bases and V by 6 bases; bases with no gene match: 8. The CDR3 here is CASRKAGAATGELFF. In DNA, the CDR3 is TGTGCCAGCAGGAAAGCGGGGGCTGCTACCGGGGAGCTGTTTTTT.

Regarding this clone: At one end, the junction sequence differs from germline, possibly due to a read error. This chain joins TRBV7-9 and TRBJ2-1; TRBD2 agrees at 8 bases. The germline gives CDR1 SEHNR, CDR2 FQNEAQ (reference sequence). CDR3 length equals 16 residues. CDR3 region: CSSSQKFGTSHGEQFF. CDR3 DNA: TGTTCCAGCAGCCAGAAATTCGGGACTAGTCACGGTGAGCAGTTCTTC.

The chain carries TRBV18 and TRBJ2-7; 9 nucleotides line up with TRBD1. Germline CDR1 and CDR2: KGHSH and LQKENI. After removal of 4 bases from V and 6 bases from J, the junction contained 13 bases not matched to a gene. The CDR3 is made up of 16 amino acids. The CDR3 DNA reads as TGTGCCAGCTCACTTTCTACCGGGACAGGGCTTTCCGAGCAGTACTTC. The encoded protein is CASSLSTGTGLSEQYF.

This rearrangement joins TRBV27 to TRBJ1-5, with D unclear. This CDR3 comprises 14 residues. Germline V gene lookup returns CDR1 MNHEY and CDR2 SMNVEV (reference sequence). Trimming stripped 2 bases from V and 7 bases from J, with 12 bases between. The CDR3 sequence is CASSLLADTQPQHF. CDR3 nucleotides: TGTGCCAGCAGTTTACTCGCCGATACACAGCCCCAGCATTTT.

The chain is built from TRBV12-5 and TRBJ2-5, with 7 bases fitting TRBD2. The end of the DNA aligns better with TRBJ2-7, so the J call may be wrong. Germline-derived CDR1 and CDR2 are LGHNT and FRNRAP. The CDR3 runs to 15 residues. The CDR3 nucleotides read TGTGCTAGTGGTTTGGAAGCGGGGCCTCCTCACGAGCAGTACTTC. This sequence encodes CASGLEAGPPHEQYF.

The rearrangement joins TRBV7-2 to TRBJ2-1; unclear D gene. The CDR3 runs to 13 residues. V shed 5 bases and J shed 1 base, with 6 bases lying between them. The germline V gene has CDR1 SGHTA and CDR2 FQGNSA. The CDR3 loop is CASSRSSYNEQFF. CDR3 nucleotide sequence: TGTGCCAGCAGCCGGAGTTCCTACAATGAGCAGTTCTTC.

The chain is built from TRBV5-6 and TRBJ2-2; tentatively, D is TRBD1 (8 bases). Germline V gene lookup returns CDR1 SGHDT and CDR2 YYEEEE. The CDR3 contains 15 residues. The V end lost 0 bases, the J end lost 6 bases, and 12 bases lay between the germline ends. CDR3 DNA sequence: TGTGCCAGCAGCTTGGTACAGGGGGGGTCCGGGGAGCTGTTTTTT. As protein: CASSLVQGGSGELFF.

The V gene is TRBV18, the J gene TRBJ2-3; a weak D match, TRBD1 (6 bases). Between the trimmed V and J ends, which lost 3 bases and 4 bases, there was a span of 20 bases. Germline V gene data show CDR1 as KGHSH and CDR2 as LQKENI. This CDR3 region has 17 residues. The CDR3 nucleotides read TGTGCCAGCTCACCTCCTCCCCAGGGGTCATATGCAGATACGCAGTATTTT. It encodes CASSPPPQGSYADTQYF.

The chain recombines TRBV28 with TRBJ2-5, with D possibly TRBD1 on 5 matching bases. The CDR3 contains 14 residues. Trimming removed 10 bases at V and 4 bases at J, with 19 bases between. Germline V CDR1 and CDR2: MDHEN, SYDVKM. The CDR3 nucleotides read TGTGCCACCAAGTCCAGGGCTTCCACAGAGACCCAGTACTTC. Translating gives CATKSRASTETQYF.

In its sample, this clone was seen once. This chain joins TRBV6-1 and TRBJ2-5; 7 nucleotides align to TRBD2. Germline V CDR1 and CDR2: MNHNS, SASEGT. The junction had 3 bases not matched to a gene; V was cut back by 6 bases and J by 2 bases. The CDR3 has 13 amino acids. CDR3 loop: CASRYSGQETQYF. CDR3 DNA sequence: TGTGCCAGCAGATATAGCGGGCAAGAGACCCAGTACTTC.

The rearrangement uses TRBV2 and TRBJ1-2, with D perhaps TRBD1 (6 bases). Germline loops: CDR1 SNHLY, CDR2 FYNNEI. Trimming left V 2 bases short and J 7 bases short, with 11 bases between. The CDR3 has 13 amino acids. The CDR3 nucleotides are TGTGCCAGCAGTGAACAGGGGAGCCGTGGCTACACCTTC. Amino acids: CASSEQGSRGYTF.

This clone occurred once. The CDR3 coding sequence is TGTGCCAGCAGCCAAGGGACAGGTATAAATCAGCCCCAGCATTTT. This encodes CASSQGTGINQPQHF. The chain recombines TRBV7-9 with TRBJ1-5; 8 nucleotides match TRBD1. CDR3 length: 15 amino acids. Trimming cost V 5 bases and J 4 bases; bases outside gene matches: 7. The germline CDR1 and CDR2 sequences are SEHNR and FQNEAQ (reference sequence).

This clone showed up just once. This chain connects TRBV19 to TRBJ2-7; possible D gene TRBD1, 5 bases. This CDR3 spans 13 amino acids. V was pared by 5 bases and J by 2 bases, with 10 bases between. Germline CDR1 reads LNHDA; CDR2 reads SQIVND (reference sequence). CDR3 amino acids: CASSARVPYEQYF. CDR3 DNA: TGTGCCAGTAGTGCCAGGGTACCCTACGAGCAGTACTTC.

The genes are TRBV18 and TRBJ2-1, with a possible D match to TRBD2 (6 bases). The V gene lost 4 bases and the J gene lost 4 bases, with 14 bases spanning the gap. Germline assignment: CDR1 KGHSH and CDR2 LQKENI. The CDR3 consists of 15 residues. The CDR3 sequence is CASSLLLAGYNEQFF. DNA of the CDR3: TGTGCCAGCTCACTCTTACTAGCTGGTTACAATGAGCAGTTCTTC.